The clone carrying this T cell receptor (beta chain) was counted many times. Its cognate antigen is unknown. This sample was taken from a study of T cells in Graves' hyperthyroidism and ophthalmopathy. Broader study findings: Onset of ophthalmopathy came a median about 6.5 months after the model predicted it.

The CDR3 regions of TCR beta were amplified from RNA transcripts. HTBI primers were employed in a first-round RT-PCR of the TCR CDR3. One entry per CDR3 protein, called by TCRdb with MiXCR from the multiplex PCR reads. The sample yields 400,000 to 500,000 distinct CDR3 sequences, 12% to 15% seen once. V shed 5 bases and J shed 0 bases, with 13 bases lying between them. The CDR3 is made up of 15 amino acids. CDR1 SEHNR and CDR2 FQNEAQ come from the germline V gene (reference sequence). Sequencing input: blood. This chain connects TRBV7-9 to TRBJ1-1; D not resolved. This TCR was sampled from a woman between 18 and 29 years old with Graves' hyperthyroidism. The CDR3 region is CASSLFDTLNTEAFF. The CDR3 nucleotides are TGTGCCAGCAGCCTTTTCGACACTTTGAACACTGAAGCTTTCTTT.